The 21 T cell receptor beta chains given below trace back to one sample, sequenced in a study of blood T cell repertoires in COVID-19. Repertoires were generated with immunoSEQ multiplex PCR, while TCRdb's copy carries only in-frame clones and drops some. In the table there are under 350,000 clones, around nine tenths of which are singletons. The sequenced sample consisted of PBMCs or T cells enriched from blood (not recorded which). These receptors all come from a woman aged 55 to 70 who had recovered from COVID-19.

The chain is built from TRBV27 and TRBJ2-1; unclear D gene. This CDR3 comprises 15 residues. The V end lost 0 bases, the J end lost 1 base, and 7 bases lay between the germline ends. Germline V gene data show CDR1 as MNHEY and CDR2 as SMNVEV (reference sequence). CDR3 DNA sequence: TGTGCCAGCAGTTTATCGTGGCAGTCCTACAATGAGCAGTTCTTC. Translating it yields CASSLSWQSYNEQFF.

This clone was picked up one time. The rearrangement links TRBV19 to TRBJ2-1; the match to TRBD1 covers 9 bases. V gave up 8 bases and J gave up 0 bases; unmatched junction bases: 11. The CDR3 consists of 17 residues. In germline, CDR1 is LNHDA, CDR2 SQIVND (reference sequence). In DNA, the CDR3 is TGTGCCAGTCTTACAGGGGGCTGGCCAAGCTCCTACAATGAGCAGTTCTTC. It codes for CASLTGGWPSSYNEQFF.

This rearrangement joins TRBV5-1 to TRBJ2-7; tentative D call: TRBD1 (6 bases). V lost 5 bases, J lost 5 bases, and 11 bases lay in between. CDR3 size: 12 residues. Germline lookup yields CDR1 SGHRS and CDR2 YFSETQ. This CDR3 reads CASRGARHEQYF. In DNA, the CDR3 is TGCGCCAGCAGGGGGGCCCGCCACGAGCAGTACTTC.

V usage is TRBV7-3 and J usage is TRBJ1-2, with 7 bases identical to TRBD1. This CDR3 contains 16 residues. Germline loops: CDR1 SGHTA, CDR2 FQGTGA. V lost 2 bases to trimming and J lost 5 bases; unmatched junction nucleotides: 11. This chain's CDR3 is CASSLEAGGRPYGYTF. The CDR3 nucleotides are TGTGCCAGCAGCTTAGAGGCAGGGGGGAGGCCTTATGGCTACACCTTC.

The chain recombines TRBV19 with TRBJ1-5; the match to TRBD1 covers 8 bases. The V segment lost 2 bases and the J segment 7 bases; nucleotides outside the gene matches: 7. CDR3 length: 15 amino acids. Germline V gene data show CDR1 as LNHDA and CDR2 as SQIVND (reference sequence). The CDR3 DNA is TGTGCCAGTAGTATATTGGCAGGGGGCTTACAGCCCCAGCATTTT. Residues: CASSILAGGLQPQHF.

This chain uses TRBV2 with TRBJ2-7, with TRBD2 matching over 7 bases. Germline CDR1 reads SNHLY; CDR2 reads FYNNEI. After removal of 6 bases from V and 2 bases from J, the junction contained 10 bases not matched to a gene. This CDR3 has 15 residues. CDR3 residues: CASRALASEPYEQYF. The CDR3 DNA reads TGTGCCAGCAGGGCACTAGCGTCCGAACCCTACGAGCAGTACTTC.

J is TRBJ2-1 and V is TRBV24-1; possible D gene TRBD1, 5 bases. This CDR3 region has 13 residues. CDR1 is KGHDR, CDR2 SFDVKD, per germline. V lost 5 bases, J lost 2 bases, and 6 bases lay in between. CDR3 sequence: CATSVGAYNEQFF. CDR3 in DNA: TGTGCCACCAGTGTAGGGGCCTACAATGAGCAGTTCTTC.

About this clone itself: Distinct nucleotide sequences in the sample also encode this CDR3. The chain joins TRBV6-5 to TRBJ2-7; 8 bases fit TRBD2. Germline assignment: CDR1 MNHEY and CDR2 SVGAGI. The CDR3 has 15 residues. Germline trimming cut 0 bases from V and 6 bases from J; bases unmatched to any gene: 7. The CDR3 protein is CASSYSPGGPREQYF. DNA for the CDR3: TGTGCCAGCAGTTACTCACCGGGAGGGCCTCGCGAGCAGTACTTC.

This sequence joins TRBV28 and TRBJ2-5; 9 nucleotides align to TRBD1. Germline V gene data show CDR1 as MDHEN and CDR2 as SYDVKM. V gave up 5 bases and J gave up 2 bases; unmatched junction bases: 3. There are 14 residues in the CDR3. In DNA form, the CDR3 reads TGTGCCAGCAGTCCCGGGACAGGGCAAGAGACCCAGTACTTC. As protein: CASSPGTGQETQYF.

About this clone: Different DNA sequences within this sample yield the same CDR3. The rearrangement joins TRBV5-1 to TRBJ2-7; 11 bases map to TRBD1. CDR3 length: 15 amino acids. The germline V gene has CDR1 SGHRS and CDR2 YFSETQ. The trim removed 4 bases at V and 0 bases at J, leaving 3 bases unmatched. CDR3 in amino acids: CASSIGTGGSYEQYF. CDR3 DNA sequence: TGCGCCAGCAGCATCGGGACAGGGGGCTCCTACGAGCAGTACTTC. Using reference TRBV5-1 and TRBJ2-7 for the parts outside the CDR3, the full variable domain is KAGVTQTPRYLIKTRGQQVTLSCSPISGHRSVSWYQQTPGQGLQFLFEYFSETQRNKGNFPGRFSGRQFSNSRSEMNVSTLELGDSALYLCASSIGTGGSYEQYFGPGTRLTVT.

The chain combines TRBV28 with TRBJ1-1; the D gene is possibly TRBD1 (6 bases). Trimming cost V 6 bases and J 7 bases, with 15 bases left between them. Germline loops: CDR1 MDHEN, CDR2 SYDVKM. CDR3 size: 13 residues. CDR3 in amino acids: CASSSGDRSEAFF. As DNA, the CDR3 is TGTGCCAGCAGCTCAGGGGATCGAAGTGAAGCTTTCTTT.

The genes are TRBV4-1 and TRBJ1-1; D not resolved. Trimming removed 0 bases at V and 0 bases at J, with 8 bases between. There are 15 residues in the CDR3. CDR1 and CDR2 from the germline V gene are MGHRA and YSYEKL. The CDR3: CASSQEPGVNTEAFF. Here the CDR3 DNA reads TGCGCCAGCAGCCAAGAGCCCGGGGTGAACACTGAAGCTTTCTTT.

The V call is TRBV6-5, the J call TRBJ1-5, with D possibly matching TRBD1 (6 bases). CDR1 is MNHEY and CDR2 is SVGAGI in the germline V gene. V shed 6 bases and J shed 5 bases, with 17 bases lying between them. The CDR3 extends over 15 amino acids. CDR3 sequence (DNA): TGTGCCAGCAGCCAGACAACGACAGGCCATCAGCCCCAGCATTTT. This encodes CASSQTTTGHQPQHF.

The chain is built from TRBV7-3 and TRBJ1-6; D call uncertain. CDR3 length equals 15 residues. Germline V gene sequence: CDR1 SGHTA, CDR2 FQGTGA. Deletions cut 4 bases from V and 10 bases from J, with 17 bases between. The DNA of the CDR3 is TGTGCCAGCAGCTCATCCCTGGCCGTTTACTCACCCCTCCACTTT. Translation: CASSSSLAVYSPLHF.

The J gene is TRBJ2-3, the V gene TRBV7-9; 13 bases agree with TRBD2. Germline lookup yields CDR1 SEHNR and CDR2 FQNEAQ (reference sequence). The CDR3 is 16 residues long. Trimming cost V 3 bases and J 6 bases; bases outside gene matches: 6. The CDR3 protein is CASSFPGLAGPDTQYF. DNA of the CDR3: TGTGCCAGCAGCTTTCCGGGACTAGCGGGGCCCGATACGCAGTATTTT.

The CDR3 DNA reads as TGTGCCATCAGTCATCTAGCGGGAGGAACCTACGAGCAGTACTTC. This encodes CAISHLAGGTYEQYF. The chain recombines TRBV10-3 with TRBJ2-7, with 11 bases aligning to TRBD2. V lost 5 bases to trimming and J lost 2 bases; unmatched junction nucleotides: 5. This CDR3 has 15 amino acids. The germline V gene encodes CDR1 ENHRY and CDR2 SYGVKD.

The chain recombines TRBV5-1 with TRBJ2-1, with 7 nucleotides matching TRBD2. V lost 2 bases and J lost 7; bases outside the gene matches: 6. The germline CDR1 and CDR2 sequences are SGHRS and YFSETQ. This CDR3 has 14 residues. The CDR3 protein is CASSLLAGINEQFF. CDR3 in DNA: TGCGCCAGCAGCTTATTAGCGGGTATAAATGAGCAGTTCTTC.

This sequence joins TRBV7-3 and TRBJ1-1, with D tentatively TRBD1 (6 bases). This CDR3 has 14 residues. The germline V gene encodes CDR1 SGHTA and CDR2 FQGTGA. V was shortened by 2 bases and J by 5 bases, with 12 bases between the two germline ends. The CDR3 DNA reads TGTGCCAGCAGCTTAGAGGGGGGGTATACTGAAGCTTTCTTT. Amino acid sequence: CASSLEGGYTEAFF. Variable domain in full (rest from reference TRBV7-3 and TRBJ1-1): GAGVSQTPSNKVTEKGKYVELRCDPISGHTALYWYRQSLGQGPEFLIYFQGTGAADDSGLPNDRFFAVRPEGSVSTLKIQRTERGDSAVYLCASSLEGGYTEAFFGQGTRLTVV.

The chain recombines TRBV5-1 with TRBJ1-2; unclear D gene. V dropped 2 bases and J dropped 4 bases, with 18 bases sitting between them. The CDR3 consists of 16 residues. Germline V CDR1 and CDR2: SGHRS, YFSETQ. CDR3 sequence: CASSFSGELLVYGYTF. Here the CDR3 DNA reads TGCGCCAGCAGCTTTTCCGGGGAACTCCTTGTCTATGGCTACACCTTC.

Here the CDR3 DNA reads TGTGCCAGCAGCCCACGACAGGGGAGGAACACCGGGGAGCTGTTTTTT. Translated, it gives CASSPRQGRNTGELFF. This chain joins TRBV7-8 and TRBJ2-2; 8 bases line up with TRBD1. CDR3 length: 16 residues. From germline, CDR1 is SGHVS and CDR2 FQNEAQ. The V gene end was trimmed by 5 bases and the J gene end by 1 base; junction bases not matched to a gene: 6.

The chain couples TRBV5-1 to TRBJ1-4; 7 positions agree with TRBD1. CDR3 size: 15 residues. Germline V gene sequence: CDR1 SGHRS, CDR2 YFSETQ. J was trimmed by 5 bases and V by 5 bases; bases with no gene match: 9. CDR3 nucleotides: TGCGCCAGCAGTCTGGCTGACAGGGTCAATGAAAAACTGTTTTTT. Amino acids: CASSLADRVNEKLFF.